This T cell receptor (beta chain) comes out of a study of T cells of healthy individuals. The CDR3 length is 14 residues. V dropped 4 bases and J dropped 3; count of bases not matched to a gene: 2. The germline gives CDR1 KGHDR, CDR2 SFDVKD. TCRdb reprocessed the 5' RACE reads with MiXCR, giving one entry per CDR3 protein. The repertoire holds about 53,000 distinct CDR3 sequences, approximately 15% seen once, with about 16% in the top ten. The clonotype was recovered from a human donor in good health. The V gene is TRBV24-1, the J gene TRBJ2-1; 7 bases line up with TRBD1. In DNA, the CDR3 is TGTGCCACCAGTGACCGGACAGGCTACAATGAGCAGTTCTTC. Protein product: CATSDRTGYNEQFF.